These 5 T cell receptor beta chains were sequenced from one sample in a study of cytomegalovirus exposure and HLA in healthy donors. TCRdb's table, derived via immunoSEQ multiplex PCR, lists solely in-frame clones and lacks some. The sample has 100,000 to 130,000 clones; under 97% are singletons. Sequencing was done on a sample of PBMCs. The receptors stem from a woman aged 18-30 years in good health and CMV-seronegative.

This chain uses TRBV21-1 with TRBJ2-3; the D call of TRBD2 is as the table states it, not checked on the DNA. TRBV21-1 is a documented pseudogene. The CDR3 sequence is 16 residues long. The CDR3 DNA reads as TGTGCCAGCAGCCGAAGCGAGCGGGGGGGCAAAGATACGCAGTATTTT. Translating it yields CASSRSERGGKDTQYF.

DNA of the CDR3: TGTGCCAGCAGGAAAGGGACTAGCGGGGAGCAGACCCAGTACTTC. This translates into CASRKGTSGEQTQYF. The chain couples TRBV2 to TRBJ2-5; 13 bases agree with TRBD2. Germline V gene lookup returns CDR1 SNHLY and CDR2 FYNNEI. The V and J ends lost 6 bases and 6 bases, in that order; junction bases with no gene match: 7. This CDR3 region has 15 residues.

This rearrangement joins TRBV19 to TRBJ1-4; 8 nucleotides align to TRBD1. Per the germline V gene, CDR1 is LNHDA and CDR2 is SQIVND (reference sequence). Trimming removed 6 bases from V and 7 bases from J; junction bases left unmatched: 10. This CDR3 contains 15 residues. The CDR3 protein is CASRTTGGLGEKLFF. The CDR3 DNA reads as TGTGCCAGTAGAACTACAGGGGGTTTAGGTGAAAAACTGTTTTTT.

The V gene is TRBV28, the J gene TRBJ2-7, with 10 bases that match TRBD1. This CDR3 has 15 amino acids. From germline, CDR1 is MDHEN and CDR2 SYDVKM. Losses at the gene ends were 6 bases for V and 1 base for J; bases not matched to a gene: 6. The CDR3 sequence is CASRGDRGRSYEQYF. CDR3 bases: TGTGCCAGCAGGGGGGACAGGGGAAGGTCCTACGAGCAGTACTTC. Full variable domain (rest looked up from reference TRBV28 and TRBJ2-7): DVKVTQSSRYLVKRTGEKVFLECVQDMDHENMFWYRQDPGLGLRLIYFSYDVKMKEKGDIPEGYSVSREKKERFSLILESASTNQTSMYLCASRGDRGRSYEQYFGPGTRLTVT.

Details on this clone: Other DNA sequences in the sample encode the same CDR3. The chain links TRBV18 to TRBJ1-2, with a tentative D call TRBD1 (6 bases). Trimming stripped 3 bases from V and 2 bases from J, with 7 bases between. CDR1 is KGHSH, CDR2 LQKENI, per germline. CDR3 length: 13 amino acids. CDR3 sequence (DNA): TGTGCCAGCTCACCGGACAGAAACTATGGCTACACCTTC. Its translation is CASSPDRNYGYTF.